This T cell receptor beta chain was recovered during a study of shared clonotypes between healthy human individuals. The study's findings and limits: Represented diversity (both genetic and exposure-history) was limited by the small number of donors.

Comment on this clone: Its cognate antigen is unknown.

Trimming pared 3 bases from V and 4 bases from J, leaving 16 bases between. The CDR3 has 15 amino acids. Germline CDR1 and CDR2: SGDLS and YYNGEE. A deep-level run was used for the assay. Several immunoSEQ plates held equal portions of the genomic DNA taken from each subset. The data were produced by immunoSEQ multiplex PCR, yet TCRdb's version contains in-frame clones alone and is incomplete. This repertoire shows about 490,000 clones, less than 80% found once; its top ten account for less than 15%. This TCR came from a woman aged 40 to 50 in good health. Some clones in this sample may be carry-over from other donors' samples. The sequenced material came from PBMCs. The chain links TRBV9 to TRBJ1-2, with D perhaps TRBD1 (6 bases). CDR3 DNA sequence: TGTGCCAGCAGCGCGGGACACGGAAGAGTCTATGGCTACACCTTC. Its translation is CASSAGHGRVYGYTF. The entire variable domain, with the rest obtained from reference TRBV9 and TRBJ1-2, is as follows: DSGVTQTPKHLITATGQRVTLRCSPRSGDLSVYWYQQSLDQGLQFLIQYYNGEERAKGNILERFSAQQFPDLHSELNLSSLELGDSALYFCASSAGHGRVYGYTFGSGTRLTVV.